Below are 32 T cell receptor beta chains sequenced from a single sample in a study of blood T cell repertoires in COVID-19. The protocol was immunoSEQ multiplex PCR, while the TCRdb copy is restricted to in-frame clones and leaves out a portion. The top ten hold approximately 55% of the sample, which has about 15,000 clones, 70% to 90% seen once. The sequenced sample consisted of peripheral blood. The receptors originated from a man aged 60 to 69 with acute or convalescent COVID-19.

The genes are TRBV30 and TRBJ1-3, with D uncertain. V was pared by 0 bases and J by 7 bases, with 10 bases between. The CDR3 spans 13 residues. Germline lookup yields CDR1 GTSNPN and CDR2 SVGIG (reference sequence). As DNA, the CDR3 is TGTGCCTGGAGTGTATCGGGTGGGAACACCATATATTTT. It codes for CAWSVSGGNTIYF.

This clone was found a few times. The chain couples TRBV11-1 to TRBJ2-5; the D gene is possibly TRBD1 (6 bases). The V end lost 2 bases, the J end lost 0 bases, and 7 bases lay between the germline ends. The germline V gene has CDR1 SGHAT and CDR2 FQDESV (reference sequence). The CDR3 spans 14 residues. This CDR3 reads CASSLQGYQETQYF. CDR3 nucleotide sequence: TGTGCCAGCAGCTTACAGGGGTACCAAGAGACCCAGTACTTC.

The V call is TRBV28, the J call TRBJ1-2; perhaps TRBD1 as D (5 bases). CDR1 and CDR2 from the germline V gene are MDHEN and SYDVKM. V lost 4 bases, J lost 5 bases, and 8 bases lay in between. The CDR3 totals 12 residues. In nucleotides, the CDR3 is TGTGCCAGCAGTTCCGCAGGGTATGGCTACACCTTC. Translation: CASSSAGYGYTF.

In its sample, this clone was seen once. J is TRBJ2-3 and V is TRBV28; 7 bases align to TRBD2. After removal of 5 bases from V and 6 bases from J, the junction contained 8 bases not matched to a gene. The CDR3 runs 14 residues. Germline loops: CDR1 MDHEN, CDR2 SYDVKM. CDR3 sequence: CASSPGLRSDTQYF. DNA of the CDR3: TGTGCCAGCAGTCCGGGACTAAGATCGGATACGCAGTATTTT.

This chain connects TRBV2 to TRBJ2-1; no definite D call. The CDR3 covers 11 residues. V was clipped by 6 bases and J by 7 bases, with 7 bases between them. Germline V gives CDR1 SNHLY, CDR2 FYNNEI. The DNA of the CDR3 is TGTGCCAGCAGCTATACGAATGAGCAGTTCTTC. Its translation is CASSYTNEQFF.

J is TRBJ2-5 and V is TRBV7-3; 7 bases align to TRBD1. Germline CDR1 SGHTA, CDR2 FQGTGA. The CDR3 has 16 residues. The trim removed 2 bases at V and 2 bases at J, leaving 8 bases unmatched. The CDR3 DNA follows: TGTGCCAGCAGCTTATTCCCCGGGACAGCACAAGAGACCCAGTACTTC. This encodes CASSLFPGTAQETQYF.

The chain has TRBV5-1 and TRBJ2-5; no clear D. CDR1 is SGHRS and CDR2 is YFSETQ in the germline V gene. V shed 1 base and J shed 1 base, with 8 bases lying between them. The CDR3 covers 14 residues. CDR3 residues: CASSLSQAQETQYF. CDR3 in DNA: TGCGCCAGCAGCTTGTCTCAGGCCCAAGAGACCCAGTACTTC. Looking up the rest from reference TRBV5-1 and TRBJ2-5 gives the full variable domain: KAGVTQTPRYLIKTRGQQVTLSCSPISGHRSVSWYQQTPGQGLQFLFEYFSETQRNKGNFPGRFSGRQFSNSRSEMNVSTLELGDSALYLCASSLSQAQETQYFGPGTRLLVL.

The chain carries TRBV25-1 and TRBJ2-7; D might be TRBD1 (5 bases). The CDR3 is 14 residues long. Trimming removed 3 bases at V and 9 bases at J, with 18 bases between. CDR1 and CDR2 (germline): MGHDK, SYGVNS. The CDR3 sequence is CASSEPSKGIGQYF. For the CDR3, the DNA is TGTGCCAGCAGTGAGCCGTCCAAGGGGATAGGGCAGTACTTC.

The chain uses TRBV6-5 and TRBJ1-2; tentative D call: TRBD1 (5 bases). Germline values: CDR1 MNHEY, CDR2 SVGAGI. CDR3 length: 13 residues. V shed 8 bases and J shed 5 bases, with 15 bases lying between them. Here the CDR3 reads CASEGGGTYGYTF. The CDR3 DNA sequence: TGTGCCAGCGAAGGAGGTGGGACTTATGGCTACACCTTC.

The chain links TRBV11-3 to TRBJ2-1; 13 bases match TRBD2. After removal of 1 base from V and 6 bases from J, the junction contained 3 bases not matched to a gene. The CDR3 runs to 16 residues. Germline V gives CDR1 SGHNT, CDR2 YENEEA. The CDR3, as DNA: TGTGCCAGCAGCTTAGGGACTAGCGGGAGATTCAATGAGCAGTTCTTC. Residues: CASSLGTSGRFNEQFF.

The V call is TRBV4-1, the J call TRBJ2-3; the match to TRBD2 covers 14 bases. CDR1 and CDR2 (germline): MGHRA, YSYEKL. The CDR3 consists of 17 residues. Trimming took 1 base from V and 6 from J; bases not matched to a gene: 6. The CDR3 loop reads CASSQGVTSGGADTQYF. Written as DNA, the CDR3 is TGCGCCAGCAGCCAAGGTGTGACTAGCGGGGGGGCCGATACGCAGTATTTT.

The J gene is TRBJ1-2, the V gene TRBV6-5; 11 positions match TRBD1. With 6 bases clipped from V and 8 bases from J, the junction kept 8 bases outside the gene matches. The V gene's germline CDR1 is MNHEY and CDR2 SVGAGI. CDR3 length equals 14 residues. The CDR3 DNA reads TGTGCCAGCAGCAGCGGACAGGGGGCGCGGGGCTACACCTTC. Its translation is CASSSGQGARGYTF.

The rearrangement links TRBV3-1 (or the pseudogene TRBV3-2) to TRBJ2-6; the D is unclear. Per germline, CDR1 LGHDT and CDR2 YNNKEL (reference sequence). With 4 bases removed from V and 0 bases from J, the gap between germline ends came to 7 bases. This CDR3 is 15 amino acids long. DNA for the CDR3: TGTGCCAGCAGCCCTGAGATCTCTGGGGCCAACGTCCTGACTTTC. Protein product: CASSPEISGANVLTF.

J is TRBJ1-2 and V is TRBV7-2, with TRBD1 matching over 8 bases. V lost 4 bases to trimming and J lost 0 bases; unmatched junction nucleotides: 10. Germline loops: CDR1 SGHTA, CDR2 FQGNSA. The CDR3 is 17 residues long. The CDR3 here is CASSSLGTGTPNYGYTF. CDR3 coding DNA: TGTGCCAGCAGCTCCCTTGGGACAGGCACACCTAACTATGGCTACACCTTC. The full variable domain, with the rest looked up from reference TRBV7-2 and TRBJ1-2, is GAGVSQSPSNKVTEKGKDVELRCDPISGHTALYWYRQSLGQGLEFLIYFQGNSAPDKSGLPSDRFSAERTGGSVSTLTIQRTQQEDSAVYLCASSSLGTGTPNYGYTFGSGTRLTVV.

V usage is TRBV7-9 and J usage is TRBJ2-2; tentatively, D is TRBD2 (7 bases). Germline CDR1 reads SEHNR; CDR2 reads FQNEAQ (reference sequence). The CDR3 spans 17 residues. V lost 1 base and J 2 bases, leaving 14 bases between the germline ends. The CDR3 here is CASSLGGGALNTGELFF. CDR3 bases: TGTGCCAGCAGCTTAGGTGGGGGGGCCCTCAACACCGGGGAGCTGTTTTTT.

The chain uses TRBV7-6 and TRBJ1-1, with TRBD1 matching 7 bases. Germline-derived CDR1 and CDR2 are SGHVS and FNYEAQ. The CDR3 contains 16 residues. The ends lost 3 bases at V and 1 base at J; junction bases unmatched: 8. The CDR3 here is CASSFTQGGRNTEAFF. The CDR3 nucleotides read TGTGCCAGCAGCTTCACCCAGGGGGGACGGAACACTGAAGCTTTCTTT. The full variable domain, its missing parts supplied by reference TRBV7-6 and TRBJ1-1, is GAGVSQSPRYKVTKRGQDVALRCDPISGHVSLYWYRQALGQGPEFLTYFNYEAQQDKSGLPNDRFSAERPEGSISTLTIQRTEQRDSAMYRCASSFTQGGRNTEAFFGQGTRLTVV.

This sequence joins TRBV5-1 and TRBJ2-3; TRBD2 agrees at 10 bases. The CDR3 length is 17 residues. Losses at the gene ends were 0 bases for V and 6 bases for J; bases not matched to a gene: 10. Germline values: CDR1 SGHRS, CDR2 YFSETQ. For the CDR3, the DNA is TGCGCCAGCAGCTTGGCCCCCAGCGGGAGGGCTTCGGATACGCAGTATTTT. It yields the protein CASSLAPSGRASDTQYF.

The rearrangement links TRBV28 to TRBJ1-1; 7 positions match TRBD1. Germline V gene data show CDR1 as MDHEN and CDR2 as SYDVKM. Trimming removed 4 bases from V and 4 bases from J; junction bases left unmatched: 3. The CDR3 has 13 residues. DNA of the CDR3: TGTGCCAGCAGTTCGACAGGGCTCACTGAAGCTTTCTTT. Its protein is CASSSTGLTEAFF.

DNA for the CDR3: TGTGCCAGCACCCTGGGGGGGAGCACTGAAGCTTTCTTT. This gives the protein CASTLGGSTEAFF. The V and J genes are TRBV6-5 and TRBJ1-1; weak D call: TRBD1 (5 bases). Germline loops: CDR1 MNHEY, CDR2 SVGAGI. V was trimmed by 7 bases and J by 4 bases, leaving 13 bases between them. The CDR3 contains 13 residues.

The CDR3 region is CASSAPRIPNYGYTF. The CDR3 DNA reads as TGTGCCAGCAGTGCCCCGAGAATACCTAACTATGGCTACACCTTC. The chain combines TRBV2 with TRBJ1-2; no reliable D call. This CDR3 has 15 amino acids. Germline CDR1 is SNHLY and CDR2 is FYNNEI. The V end was cut by 4 bases, the J end by 0 bases, with 12 bases between.

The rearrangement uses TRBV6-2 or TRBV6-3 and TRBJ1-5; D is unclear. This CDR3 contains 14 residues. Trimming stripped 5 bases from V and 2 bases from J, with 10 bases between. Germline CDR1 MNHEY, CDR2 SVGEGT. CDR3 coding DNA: TGTGCCAGCAGTCATACGGGAGGCAATCAGCCCCAGCATTTT. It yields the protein CASSHTGGNQPQHF.

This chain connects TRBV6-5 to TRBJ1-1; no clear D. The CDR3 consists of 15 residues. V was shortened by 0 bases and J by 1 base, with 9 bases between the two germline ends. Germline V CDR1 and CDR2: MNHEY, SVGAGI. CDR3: CASSYSHLANTEAFF. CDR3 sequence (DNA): TGTGCCAGCAGTTACTCTCATCTAGCGAACACTGAAGCTTTCTTT.

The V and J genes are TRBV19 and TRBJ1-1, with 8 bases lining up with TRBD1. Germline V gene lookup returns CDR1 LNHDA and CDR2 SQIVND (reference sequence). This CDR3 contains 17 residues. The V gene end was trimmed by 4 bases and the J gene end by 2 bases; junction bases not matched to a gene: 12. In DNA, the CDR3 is TGTGCCAGTAGTAGAATCGGGACAGGTGGGAACAACACTGAAGCTTTCTTT. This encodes CASSRIGTGGNNTEAFF.

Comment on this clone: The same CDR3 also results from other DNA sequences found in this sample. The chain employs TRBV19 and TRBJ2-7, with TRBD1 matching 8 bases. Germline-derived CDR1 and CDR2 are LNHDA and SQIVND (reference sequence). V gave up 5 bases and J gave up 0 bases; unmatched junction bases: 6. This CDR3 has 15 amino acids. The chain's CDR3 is CASSAGTGPSYEQYF. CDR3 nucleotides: TGTGCCAGTAGTGCAGGGACAGGTCCCTCCTACGAGCAGTACTTC.

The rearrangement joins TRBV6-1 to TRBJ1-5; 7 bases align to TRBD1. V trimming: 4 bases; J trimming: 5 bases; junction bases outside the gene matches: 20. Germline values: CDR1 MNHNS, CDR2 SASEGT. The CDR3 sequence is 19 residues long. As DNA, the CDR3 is TGTGCCAGCAGTGTGACCAGGAGAATCAGGGGGGAGGTAGATCAGCCCCAGCATTTT. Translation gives CASSVTRRIRGEVDQPQHF.

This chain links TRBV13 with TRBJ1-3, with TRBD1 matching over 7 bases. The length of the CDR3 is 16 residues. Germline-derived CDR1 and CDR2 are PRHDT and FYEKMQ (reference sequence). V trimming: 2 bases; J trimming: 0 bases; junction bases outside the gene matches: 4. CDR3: CASSLWPGGSGNTIYF. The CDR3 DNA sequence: TGTGCCAGCAGCTTATGGCCAGGGGGCTCTGGAAACACCATATATTTT.

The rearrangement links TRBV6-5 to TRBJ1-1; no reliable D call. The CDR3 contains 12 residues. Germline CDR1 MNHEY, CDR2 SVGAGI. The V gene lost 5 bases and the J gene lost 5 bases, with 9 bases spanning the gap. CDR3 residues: CASSLKRTEAFF. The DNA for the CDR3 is TGTGCCAGCAGTCTAAAGCGGACTGAAGCTTTCTTT.

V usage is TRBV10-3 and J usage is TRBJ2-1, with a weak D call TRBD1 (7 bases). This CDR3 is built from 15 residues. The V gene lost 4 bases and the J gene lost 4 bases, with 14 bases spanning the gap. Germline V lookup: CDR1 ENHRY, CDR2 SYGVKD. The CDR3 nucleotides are TGTGCCATCAGTGGCGGGACAGCCACGTACAATGAGCAGTTCTTC. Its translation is CAISGGTATYNEQFF.

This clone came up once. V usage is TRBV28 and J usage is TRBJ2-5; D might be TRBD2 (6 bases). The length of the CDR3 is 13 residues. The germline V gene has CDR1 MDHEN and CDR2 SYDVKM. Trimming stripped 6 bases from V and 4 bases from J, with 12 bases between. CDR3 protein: CASSGGEPETQYF. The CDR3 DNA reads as TGTGCCAGCAGCGGGGGTGAGCCAGAGACCCAGTACTTC.

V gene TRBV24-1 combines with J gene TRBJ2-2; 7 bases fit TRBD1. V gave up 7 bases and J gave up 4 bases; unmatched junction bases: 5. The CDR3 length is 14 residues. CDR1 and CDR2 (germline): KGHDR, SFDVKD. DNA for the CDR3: TGTGCCACCAGCCCGGGACAGAGCACCGGGGAGCTGTTTTTT. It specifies CATSPGQSTGELFF.

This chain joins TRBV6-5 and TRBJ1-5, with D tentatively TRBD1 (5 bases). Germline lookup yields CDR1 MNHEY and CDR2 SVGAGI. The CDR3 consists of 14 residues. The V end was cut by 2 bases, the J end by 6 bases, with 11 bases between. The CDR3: CASSYGWGVQPQHF. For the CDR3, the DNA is TGTGCCAGCAGTTACGGTTGGGGGGTTCAGCCCCAGCATTTT.

CDR3 DNA: TGTGCCAGCTCATCTCAAGAGACCCAGTACTTC. This codes for CASSSQETQYF. The chain uses TRBV18 and TRBJ2-5, with unresolved D. The CDR3 runs 11 residues. Germline loops: CDR1 KGHSH, CDR2 LQKENI. The V end lost 5 bases, the J end lost 2 bases, and 3 bases lay between the germline ends.